This T cell receptor (beta chain) was recorded in a study of blood T cell repertoires in COVID-19 (dated by TCRdb to about 2020). Study-level background: Collaborator samples came from the United States, Italy and Spain and covered acute and convalescent phases of COVID-19. The material from the prospective study consisted of cDNA or gDNA derived from T cells, B-cell-depleted T cells, or PBMCs. Where available, HLA class I and class II types were obtained from metadata supplied by the sample provider rather than from assay-based typing. A de-identified subject ID, COVID-19 status, age in years and sex were almost always included in the sample metadata. The samples were drawn from two sources: the first 160 participants of the ongoing ImmuneRACE study, and 1,000 to 1,500 subjects contributed by 6 global collaborators. The repertoires were made available in a free public database intended to serve as a resource for research on the immune response to SARS-CoV-2. Subjects who had been exposed to COVID-19, were actively infected with it, or had recovered from it provided the deeply sampled blood TCRbeta repertoires that made up the dataset. What the study reported, not specific to this receptor: Clinical and demographic metadata were provided uncurated, with the amount varying by source and participant.

The immunoSEQ Assay, a bias-controlled multiplex PCR, was used to amplify TCRbeta CDR3 regions from genomic DNA. The published analysis was carried out like this. Within the assay, amplification of reference gene primers was used to estimate how many nucleated cells each sample contained. Sequence reads were collapsed and filtered to measure the absolute abundance of every unique TCRbeta CDR3 rearrangement. For each sample, productive Simpson clonality was calculated as the square root of Simpson's diversity index over productive rearrangements. In its TCRdb copy, this immuneACCESS table keeps in-frame sequences only and misses some clones. Where compared with another copy, unresolved V genes explain less than half of these, and the others have no known cause. For V, J and clone size, that table is used; D and trimming come from the DNA. The sample table lists 110,000 to 150,000 clones, more than 75% of them with a count of one. The ten largest clones take up 4.2% of the sample.

As regards this clone: Its cognate antigen has yet to be identified. No base qualities exist here, and no much larger clone lies one base off it.

Reading the germline V gene gives CDR1 KGHDR and CDR2 SFDVKD. From V the trimming removes 6 bases and from J it removes 10 bases, while the gene matches leave 7 bases of the junction unaccounted for. The CDR3 measures 13 amino acids from cysteine to phenylalanine. The sequence is cut down to CDR3 DNA, 39 bases in frame from base 1. Each collaborating institution followed its own protocols to collect whole blood in K2EDTA tubes. For TCRbeta analysis, collaborators shipped samples as frozen whole blood, isolated PBMCs, or DNA extracted from either of those sample types. The receptor chain draws on TRBV24-1 and TRBJ1-5; 8 of the junction bases match TRBD1. The TCR sequence derives from a man between 60 and 75 years old with acute or convalescent COVID-19. Sequenced material: peripheral blood. The CDR3 region has the sequence CATSIVQGGPQHF. The nucleotide sequence is given as TGTGCCACCAGTATCGTACAGGGGGGTCCCCAGCATTTT.